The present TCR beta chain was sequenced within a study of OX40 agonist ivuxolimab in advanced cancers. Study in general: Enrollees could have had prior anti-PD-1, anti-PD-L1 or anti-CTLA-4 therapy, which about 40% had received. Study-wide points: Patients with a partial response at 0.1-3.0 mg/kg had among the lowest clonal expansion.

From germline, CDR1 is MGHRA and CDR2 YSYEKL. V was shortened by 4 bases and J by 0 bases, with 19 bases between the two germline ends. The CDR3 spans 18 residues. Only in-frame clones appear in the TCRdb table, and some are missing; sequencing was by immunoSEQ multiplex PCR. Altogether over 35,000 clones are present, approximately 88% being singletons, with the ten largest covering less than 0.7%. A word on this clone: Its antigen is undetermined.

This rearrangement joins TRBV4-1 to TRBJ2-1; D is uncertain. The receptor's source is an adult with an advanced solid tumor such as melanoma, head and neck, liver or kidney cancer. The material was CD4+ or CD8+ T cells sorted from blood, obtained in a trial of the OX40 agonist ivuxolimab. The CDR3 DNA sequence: TGCGCCAGCAGCCCACTAAATCTGGCCTTGAGCTCCTACAATGAGCAGTTCTTC. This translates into CASSPLNLALSSYNEQFF.